The clone carrying this TCR beta chain was seen only once. V was pared by 1 base and J by 3 bases, with 9 bases between. CDR1 is LGHDT and CDR2 is YNNKEL in the germline V gene (reference sequence). This CDR3 has 14 amino acids. Methods used by the authors: Using reference gene primer amplification, nucleated cell counts were estimated. Measured with immunoSEQ multiplex PCR; TCRdb has only the in-frame clones, and not every one. For V, J and clone size, that table is used; D and trimming come from the DNA. Among around 400,000 clones listed, 80% to 90% were seen once. This sample stems from a study of blood T cell repertoires in COVID-19. Study information: Italy, Spain and the United States were the sources of the convalescent and acute COVID-19 samples. From T cells, B-cell-depleted T cells, or PBMCs came the material, which was cDNA or gDNA.

The rearrangement links TRBV3-1 (or the pseudogene TRBV3-2) to TRBJ2-5; D not certain. The sequencing input was peripheral blood. The receptor was derived from a middle-aged man with acute or convalescent COVID-19. CDR3 loop: CASSQGGYEETQYF. The CDR3 region has the DNA TGTGCCAGCAGCCAAGGAGGCTACGAAGAGACCCAGTACTTC.